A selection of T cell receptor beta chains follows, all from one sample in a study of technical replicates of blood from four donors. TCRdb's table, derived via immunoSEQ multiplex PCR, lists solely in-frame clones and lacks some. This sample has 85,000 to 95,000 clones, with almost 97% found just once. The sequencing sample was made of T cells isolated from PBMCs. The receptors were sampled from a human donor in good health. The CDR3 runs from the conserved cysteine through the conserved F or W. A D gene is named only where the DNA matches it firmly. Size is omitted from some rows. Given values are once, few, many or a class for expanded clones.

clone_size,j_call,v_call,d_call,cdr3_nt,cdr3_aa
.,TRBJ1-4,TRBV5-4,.,TGTGCCAGCAGCTTGGACTATGGGCGCGGGAACGAAAAACTGTTTTTT,CASSLDYGRGNEKLFF
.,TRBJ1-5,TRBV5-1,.,TGCGCCAGCAGCTTAACATTAAATCAGCCCCAGCATTTT,CASSLTLNQPQHF
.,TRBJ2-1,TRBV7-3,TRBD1,TGTGCCAGCAGCTTGGGACAGGGGGTTTTCAATGAGCAGTTCTTC,CASSLGQGVFNEQFF
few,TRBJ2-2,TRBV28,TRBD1,TGTGCCAGCAGTTATACCAACAGGGGGCGAGAGGGGCTGTTTTTT,CASSYTNRGREGLFF
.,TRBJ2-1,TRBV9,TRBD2,TGTGCCAGCAGCCTCCTCAACCCGACTCGAGCGGGAGATATAGGTGAGCAGTTCTTC,CASSLLNPTRAGDIGEQFF
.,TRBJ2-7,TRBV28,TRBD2,TGTGCCAGCAGTACCCTAGCGGGAATTTACGAGCAGTACTTC,CASSTLAGIYEQYF
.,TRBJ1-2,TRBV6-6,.,TGTGCCAGCAGTTACGATAAACAGGGAGGGCATGGCTACACCTTC,CASSYDKQGGHGYTF
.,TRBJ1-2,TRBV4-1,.,TGCGCCACACTTGGGGGCAACTATGGCTACACCTTC,CATLGGNYGYTF
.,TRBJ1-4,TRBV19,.,TGTGCCAGTAGTTCACTGGGGGGAACTAATGAAAAACTGTTTTTT,CASSSLGGTNEKLFF
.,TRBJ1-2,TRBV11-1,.,TGTGCCAGCAGCTTAGATGGCACCCCTAACTATGGCTACACCTTC,CASSLDGTPNYGYTF
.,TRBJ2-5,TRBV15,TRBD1,TGTGCCACCTGGGGACAGGGGGGCGAGACCCAGTACTTC,CATWGQGGETQYF
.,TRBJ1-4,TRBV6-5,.,TGTGCCAGCACCTCCTGGGGCAGGTCCAATGAAAAACTGTTTTTT,CASTSWGRSNEKLFF
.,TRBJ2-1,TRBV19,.,TGTGCCAGTAGTATACCACTTCCCCATGAGCAGTTCTTC,CASSIPLPHEQFF
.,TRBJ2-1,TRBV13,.,TGTGCCAGCAGCGCGATGGATGAGCAGTTCTTC,CASSAMDEQFF
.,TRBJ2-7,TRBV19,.,TGTGCCAGTAGTATTCAGGGGACCTACGAGCAGTACTTC,CASSIQGTYEQYF
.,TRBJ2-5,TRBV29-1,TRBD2,TGCAGCGTTGAAGGAGGACTAGCGGGAGAGGTCGAGACCCAGTACTTC,CSVEGGLAGEVETQYF
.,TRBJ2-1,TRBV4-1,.,TGCGCCAGCAGCCAATTTTCCGGGAATTACAATGAGCAGTTCTTC,CASSQFSGNYNEQFF
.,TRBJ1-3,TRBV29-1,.,TGCAGCGTTCTTCAGTCTGGAAACACCATATATTTT,CSVLQSGNTIYF
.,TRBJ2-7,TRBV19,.,TGTGCCAGTAGTATGGATGACACCGCGTCCTACGAGCAGTACTTC,CASSMDDTASYEQYF
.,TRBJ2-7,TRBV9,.,TGTGCCAGCAGCGTAGACAGGGACGAGCAGTACTTC,CASSVDRDEQYF
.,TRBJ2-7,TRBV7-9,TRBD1,TGTGCCAGCAGCACACAGGACAGGGCGATCCTGTTTAACTACGAGCAGTACTTC,CASSTQDRAILFNYEQYF
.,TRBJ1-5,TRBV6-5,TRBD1,TGTGCTAGCAGTCAGGGGACAGACAATCAGCCCCAGCATTTT,CASSQGTDNQPQHF
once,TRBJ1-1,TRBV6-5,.,TGTGCCAGCAGTTACATTCAGGGCGGCACTGAAGCTTTCTTT,CASSYIQGGTEAFF
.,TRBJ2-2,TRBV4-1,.,TGCGCCAGCAGCTTCAGGGAGAACACCGGGGAGCTGTTTTTT,CASSFRENTGELFF
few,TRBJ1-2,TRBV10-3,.,TGTGCCATCACACAAGGGGAGGGCTATGGCTACACCTTC,CAITQGEGYGYTF
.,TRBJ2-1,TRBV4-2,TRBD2,TGTGCCAGCAGCCAAGATAGGGCTCTGACTAGCGGATCCTACAATGAGCAGTTCTTC,CASSQDRALTSGSYNEQFF
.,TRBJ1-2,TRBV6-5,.,TGTGCCAGCAGCCCCGGCCCAGGGGAAAGGGGCTACACCTTC,CASSPGPGERGYTF
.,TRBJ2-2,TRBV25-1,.,TGTGCCAGCAGTGGTAGCACCGGGGAGCTGTTTTTT,CASSGSTGELFF
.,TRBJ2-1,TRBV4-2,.,TGTGCCAGCAGCGAGGAGGGCTCCTACAATGAGCAGTTCTTC,CASSEEGSYNEQFF
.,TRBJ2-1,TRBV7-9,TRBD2,TGTGCCAGCAGCCCGGGACTAGCGCCCAATGAGCAGTTCTTC,CASSPGLAPNEQFF
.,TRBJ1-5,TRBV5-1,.,TGCGCCAGCAGCTTGCTAGGGGATAGCAATCAGCCCCAGCATTTT,CASSLLGDSNQPQHF
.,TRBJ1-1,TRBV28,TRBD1,TGTGCCAGCTTACAGGGGGCGCCGGGCCCTGAAGCTTTCTTT,CASLQGAPGPEAFF
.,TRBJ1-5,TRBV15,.,TGTGCCACCAGGGGAGTAGGAGTCTATAGCAATCAGCCCCAGCATTTT,CATRGVGVYSNQPQHF
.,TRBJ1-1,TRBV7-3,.,TGTGCCAGCAGCTTAAGAGGTTCGATGAACACTGAAGCTTTCTTT,CASSLRGSMNTEAFF
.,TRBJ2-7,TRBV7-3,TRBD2,TGTGCCAGCAGCTTGAGCGGGGGATCCTACGAGCAGTACTTC,CASSLSGGSYEQYF
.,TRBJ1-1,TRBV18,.,TGTGCCAGCTCACCTTCTTCCCCCGGGGGCACTGAAGCTTTCTTT,CASSPSSPGGTEAFF
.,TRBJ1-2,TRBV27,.,TGTGCCAGCAGTTTTTTCCAGGGCTATGGCTACACCTTC,CASSFFQGYGYTF
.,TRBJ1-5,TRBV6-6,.,TGTGCCAGCAGTTACTCATCTCTTTATAGCAATCAGCCCCAGCATTTT,CASSYSSLYSNQPQHF
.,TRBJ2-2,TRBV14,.,TGTGCCAGCAGCCAATCAAGGGGGACCGGGGAGCTGTTTTTT,CASSQSRGTGELFF
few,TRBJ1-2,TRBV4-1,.,TGCGCCAGCAGCCAAGTTACAGGGATTCAAGGCTACACCTTC,CASSQVTGIQGYTF
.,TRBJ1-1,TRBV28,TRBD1,TGTGCCAGCAGTCCGCAGGACAGGACGAGAGCTGAAGCTTTCTTT,CASSPQDRTRAEAFF
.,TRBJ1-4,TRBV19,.,TGTGCCAGTATCCGGCAGGGCCTTTCGACCGGCGAAAAACTGTTTTTT,CASIRQGLSTGEKLFF
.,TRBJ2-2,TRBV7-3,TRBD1,TGTGCCAGCAGCTCCTCGGGGTCCGGGACAGGGGGGAACACCGGGGAGCTGTTTTTT,CASSSSGSGTGGNTGELFF
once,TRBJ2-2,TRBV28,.,TGTGCCAGCAGTTTTAGTGTCCTGAACACCGGGGAGCTGTTTTTT,CASSFSVLNTGELFF
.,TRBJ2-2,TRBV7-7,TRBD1,TGTGCCAGCAGCCCCAGGGTTCCCACAGAGACAGGGGGATCCGGGGAGCTGTTTTTT,CASSPRVPTETGGSGELFF
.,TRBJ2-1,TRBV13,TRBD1,TGTGCCAGCAGCAAACGACAGGGAAGGTCCGATGAGCAGTTCTTC,CASSKRQGRSDEQFF
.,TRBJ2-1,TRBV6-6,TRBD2,TGTGCCAGCTTGGGACTAGCGGGAGGGAACTACAATGAGCAGTTCTTC,CASLGLAGGNYNEQFF
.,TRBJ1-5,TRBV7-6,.,TGTGCCAGCAGCTCCGGGTTTAGTCAGCCCCAGCATTTT,CASSSGFSQPQHF
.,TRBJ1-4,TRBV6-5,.,TGTGCCAGCAAAGCAGGCGCTAATGAAAAACTGTTTTTT,CASKAGANEKLFF